This is a list of T cell receptor beta chains from one sample in a study of human T cells and chemical hapten exposure. TCRdb re-analysed the RACE reads in MiXCR, keeping a single row per CDR3 protein. Among approximately 350,000 distinct CDR3 sequences listed, roughly 6.3% were seen once. The material sequenced was whole blood, taken in connection with sensitization to the hapten diphenylcyclopropenone (DPC). The receptors shown here come from a woman younger than 30 with alopecia areata. Some clones in this sample may be carry-over from other donors' samples. Each CDR3 is given with its conserved first and last residue. D genes are given only for firm matches. Size tells how often a clone was seen (once, few, many) or the class of an expanded clone, and some rows leave it out.

j_gene: TRBJ1-4; abundance: -; d_gene: -; v_gene: TRBV20-1; CDR3aa: CSARDLRQSNEKLFF; CDR3nt: TGCAGTGCTAGAGATCTCAGACAGTCTAATGAAAAACTGTTTTTT
j_gene: TRBJ2-1; abundance: -; d_gene: TRBD2; v_gene: TRBV6-4; CDR3aa: CASSDVTSGDNEQFF; CDR3nt: TGTGCCAGCAGTGACGTTACTAGCGGGGACAATGAGCAGTTCTTC
j_gene: TRBJ1-1; abundance: many; d_gene: -; v_gene: TRBV4-2; CDR3aa: CASSQDLKDHQAFF; CDR3nt: TGTGCCAGCAGCCAAGATCTGAAGGACCACCAAGCTTTCTTT
j_gene: TRBJ1-1; abundance: few; d_gene: -; v_gene: TRBV7-2; CDR3aa: CASSLKGGGTEAFF; CDR3nt: TGTGCCAGCAGCTTAAAGGGGGGAGGAACTGAAGCTTTCTTT
j_gene: TRBJ1-5; abundance: few; d_gene: -; v_gene: TRBV7-2; CDR3aa: CASSLDYFVGQPQHF; CDR3nt: TGTGCCAGCAGCTTAGATTACTTCGTGGGGCAGCCCCAGCATTTT
j_gene: TRBJ2-3; abundance: few; d_gene: TRBD1; v_gene: TRBV5-6; CDR3aa: CASNFPGQGPSTDTQYF; CDR3nt: TGTGCCAGCAATTTCCCCGGACAGGGACCTAGCACAGATACGCAGTATTTT
j_gene: TRBJ1-4; abundance: many; d_gene: TRBD1; v_gene: TRBV7-9; CDR3aa: CASSPQGTVSFAEKLFF; CDR3nt: TGTGCCAGCAGCCCGCAGGGGACAGTCTCCTTTGCCGAAAAACTGTTTTTT
j_gene: TRBJ2-2; abundance: -; d_gene: -; v_gene: TRBV5-1; CDR3aa: CASSSEGELFF; CDR3nt: TGCGCCAGCAGCTCAGAAGGGGAGCTGTTTTTT
j_gene: TRBJ2-5; abundance: many; d_gene: -; v_gene: TRBV11-2; CDR3aa: CASSIEWGEETQYF; CDR3nt: TGTGCCAGCAGTATAGAGTGGGGCGAAGAGACCCAGTACTTC
j_gene: TRBJ1-1; abundance: many; d_gene: TRBD1; v_gene: TRBV12-3/TRBV12-4; CDR3aa: CASRDSHTEAFF; CDR3nt: TGTGCCAGCCGGGACAGCCACACTGAAGCTTTCTTT
j_gene: TRBJ2-1; abundance: -; d_gene: TRBD2; v_gene: TRBV29-1; CDR3aa: CSVEDYASGGRGEQFF; CDR3nt: TGCAGCGTTGAAGATTATGCTAGCGGGGGTAGGGGTGAGCAGTTCTTC
j_gene: TRBJ2-4; abundance: many; d_gene: -; v_gene: TRBV6-5; CDR3aa: CASSYAEQPNIQYF; CDR3nt: TGTGCCAGCAGTTACGCGGAACAGCCAAACATTCAGTACTTC
j_gene: TRBJ2-7; abundance: few; d_gene: -; v_gene: TRBV29-1; CDR3aa: CSVRGGEPYEQYF; CDR3nt: TGCAGCGTGAGGGGCGGCGAACCCTACGAGCAGTACTTC
j_gene: TRBJ2-3; abundance: few; d_gene: -; v_gene: TRBV6-5; CDR3aa: CASSRAIGTQYF; CDR3nt: TGTGCCAGCTCCCGGGCTATCGGAACGCAGTATTTT
j_gene: TRBJ2-3; abundance: -; d_gene: TRBD1; v_gene: TRBV29-1; CDR3aa: CSAAGQASVTQYF; CDR3nt: TGCAGCGCCGCCGGACAGGCCTCAGTGACGCAGTATTTT
j_gene: TRBJ1-6; abundance: -; d_gene: -; v_gene: TRBV15; CDR3aa: CATSRDRTDNSPLHF; CDR3nt: TGTGCCACCAGCAGAGATCGGACGGATAATTCACCCCTCCACTTT
j_gene: TRBJ1-4; abundance: many; d_gene: -; v_gene: TRBV18; CDR3aa: CASSPQEWREKLFF; CDR3nt: TGTGCCAGCTCACCACAAGAGTGGAGGGAAAAACTGTTTTTT
j_gene: TRBJ1-1; abundance: few; d_gene: TRBD1; v_gene: TRBV10-3; CDR3aa: CAIRDGTVNTEAFF; CDR3nt: TGTGCCATCAGGGACGGGACAGTGAACACTGAAGCTTTCTTT
j_gene: TRBJ1-6; abundance: many; d_gene: -; v_gene: TRBV20-1; CDR3aa: CSARGGGGSSYNSPLHF; CDR3nt: TGCAGTGCTAGAGGGGGTGGGGGAAGCTCCTATAATTCACCCCTCCACTTT
j_gene: TRBJ1-1; abundance: many; d_gene: -; v_gene: TRBV6-6; CDR3aa: CASSYSPGINTEAFF; CDR3nt: TGTGCCAGCAGTTACAGCCCGGGGATAAACACTGAAGCTTTCTTT
j_gene: TRBJ2-2; abundance: many; d_gene: -; v_gene: TRBV6-5; CDR3aa: CASSPGTNTGELFF; CDR3nt: TGTGCCAGCAGCCCCGGGACTAACACCGGGGAGCTGTTTTTT
j_gene: TRBJ1-3; abundance: many; d_gene: -; v_gene: TRBV5-1; CDR3aa: CASSTGDSGNTIYF; CDR3nt: TGCGCCAGCAGCACCGGGGACTCTGGAAACACCATATATTTT
j_gene: TRBJ1-2; abundance: many; d_gene: -; v_gene: TRBV20-1; CDR3aa: CSARPQELYGYTF; CDR3nt: TGCAGTGCTAGGCCCCAGGAGCTATATGGCTACACCTTC
j_gene: TRBJ1-5; abundance: few; d_gene: TRBD1; v_gene: TRBV10-3; CDR3aa: CATTGQASNQPQHF; CDR3nt: TGTGCCACCACCGGACAGGCCAGCAATCAGCCCCAGCATTTT
j_gene: TRBJ2-3; abundance: few; d_gene: TRBD2; v_gene: TRBV7-2; CDR3aa: CASTLPGGIGDTQYF; CDR3nt: TGTGCCAGCACTCTCCCGGGGGGTATTGGAGATACGCAGTATTTT
j_gene: TRBJ2-6; abundance: few; d_gene: -; v_gene: TRBV10-3; CDR3aa: CAISKSRVGQGTSGANVLTF; CDR3nt: TGTGCCATCAGTAAAAGTCGAGTGGGGCAGGGAACGTCTGGGGCCAACGTCCTGACTTTC
j_gene: TRBJ2-7; abundance: few; d_gene: -; v_gene: TRBV4-2; CDR3aa: CASSQVRDYEQYF; CDR3nt: TGTGCCAGCAGCCAAGTTCGAGATTACGAGCAGTACTTC
j_gene: TRBJ1-3; abundance: many; d_gene: -; v_gene: TRBV15; CDR3aa: CATSRDSRVGNTIYF; CDR3nt: TGTGCCACCAGCAGAGATTCCAGGGTTGGAAACACCATATATTTT
j_gene: TRBJ2-3; abundance: many; d_gene: -; v_gene: TRBV9; CDR3aa: CASSVGGLLTDTQYF; CDR3nt: TGTGCCAGCAGCGTAGGTGGACTTTTGACAGATACGCAGTATTTT
j_gene: TRBJ1-6; abundance: many; d_gene: -; v_gene: TRBV7-2; CDR3aa: CASSPRQPNSPLHF; CDR3nt: TGTGCCAGCAGCCCCCGACAGCCTAATTCACCCCTCCACTTT
j_gene: TRBJ1-1; abundance: medium-sized; d_gene: -; v_gene: TRBV7-8; CDR3aa: CASSLTYRNTEAFF; CDR3nt: TGTGCCAGCAGCTTAACCTACCGGAACACTGAAGCTTTCTTT
j_gene: TRBJ1-4; abundance: many; d_gene: -; v_gene: TRBV7-8; CDR3aa: CASSLGRGPEEKLFF; CDR3nt: TGTGCCAGCAGCTTAGGGCGGGGGCCGGAAGAAAAACTGTTTTTT
j_gene: TRBJ1-1; abundance: many; d_gene: -; v_gene: TRBV4-3; CDR3aa: CASSQGQLNTEAFF; CDR3nt: TGCGCCAGCAGCCAAGGACAGTTGAACACTGAAGCTTTCTTT
j_gene: TRBJ1-6; abundance: few; d_gene: -; v_gene: TRBV4-2; CDR3aa: CASSQPQGGNSPLHF; CDR3nt: TGTGCCAGCAGTCAACCACAGGGTGGCAATTCACCCCTCCACTTT
j_gene: TRBJ2-3; abundance: few; d_gene: TRBD2; v_gene: TRBV20-1; CDR3aa: CSATLAGGVPTDTQYF; CDR3nt: TGCAGTGCTACCTTAGCGGGGGGAGTTCCCACAGATACGCAGTATTTT
j_gene: TRBJ2-1; abundance: few; d_gene: -; v_gene: TRBV4-3; CDR3aa: CASSQDVRGQGNEQFF; CDR3nt: TGCGCCAGCAGCCAAGATGTTCGGGGCCAGGGGAATGAGCAGTTCTTC
j_gene: TRBJ1-6; abundance: many; d_gene: -; v_gene: TRBV12-3/TRBV12-4; CDR3aa: CASSPVATRFSYNSPLHF; CDR3nt: TGTGCCAGCAGTCCCGTGGCTACTCGTTTTTCCTATAATTCACCCCTCCACTTT
j_gene: TRBJ2-3; abundance: few; d_gene: TRBD1; v_gene: TRBV24-1; CDR3aa: CATSQQGGPDTQYF; CDR3nt: TGTGCCACCAGTCAACAGGGGGGCCCAGATACGCAGTATTTT
j_gene: TRBJ1-1; abundance: few; d_gene: TRBD1; v_gene: TRBV28; CDR3aa: CASSFQGAVTEAFF; CDR3nt: TGTGCCAGCAGTTTCCAGGGGGCGGTCACTGAAGCTTTCTTT
j_gene: TRBJ2-1; abundance: -; d_gene: -; v_gene: TRBV5-1; CDR3aa: CASSLLHEQFF; CDR3nt: TGCGCCAGCAGCCTTCTGCATGAGCAGTTCTTC
j_gene: TRBJ1-1; abundance: many; d_gene: -; v_gene: TRBV6-5; CDR3aa: CASSYSGGGRTEAFF; CDR3nt: TGTGCCAGCAGTTACTCTGGGGGAGGGCGGACTGAAGCTTTCTTT
j_gene: TRBJ1-1; abundance: many; d_gene: TRBD1; v_gene: TRBV20-1; CDR3aa: CSASGQGHFDTEAFF; CDR3nt: TGCAGTGCCAGTGGACAGGGGCATTTTGACACTGAAGCTTTCTTT
j_gene: TRBJ1-5; abundance: -; d_gene: -; v_gene: TRBV4-3; CDR3aa: CASSQHTGSNQPQHF; CDR3nt: TGCGCCAGCAGCCAGCACACAGGGAGCAATCAGCCCCAGCATTTT
j_gene: TRBJ1-3; abundance: -; d_gene: -; v_gene: TRBV4-3; CDR3aa: CASSQFRGSSGNTIYF; CDR3nt: TGCGCCAGCAGCCAATTTCGCGGGAGCTCTGGAAACACCATATATTTT
j_gene: TRBJ2-4; abundance: -; d_gene: -; v_gene: TRBV2; CDR3aa: CASREAYPVLAKNIQYF; CDR3nt: TGTGCCAGCAGAGAAGCCTATCCTGTCCTGGCCAAAAACATTCAGTACTTC
j_gene: TRBJ1-4; abundance: many; d_gene: TRBD1; v_gene: TRBV20-1; CDR3aa: CSAKGGAGEKLFF; CDR3nt: TGCAGTGCGAAAGGGGGCGCAGGGGAAAAACTGTTTTTT